These 17 T cell receptor beta chains were sequenced from one sample in a study of blood T cell repertoires in COVID-19. Profiled with immunoSEQ multiplex PCR; TCRdb holds only in-frame clones, not every one. The data contain some 66,000 clones, around 93% of them seen just once; the ten biggest clones take up approximately 2.9%. Sequencing was performed on peripheral blood. The receptors shown here come from a man between 65 and 85 years old with active COVID-19.

The chain has TRBV3-1 (or the pseudogene TRBV3-2) and TRBJ2-5; D is perhaps TRBD2 (5 bases). The CDR3 is 14 residues long. V lost 1 base and J lost 5, with 11 bases in between. The germline V gene has CDR1 LGHDT and CDR2 YNNKEL (reference sequence). The CDR3: CASSQGGSGETQYF. DNA for the CDR3: TGTGCCAGCAGCCAAGGAGGGAGTGGGGAGACCCAGTACTTC.

This chain uses TRBV18 with TRBJ2-3; D is ambiguous. CDR3 length: 12 amino acids. Trimming left V 6 bases short and J 5 bases short, with 9 bases between. Germline V gene data show CDR1 as KGHSH and CDR2 as LQKENI. The CDR3 region is CASSNTGDTQYF. CDR3 bases: TGTGCCAGCTCGAATACGGGAGATACGCAGTATTTT.

The J gene is TRBJ1-1, the V gene TRBV19; D call uncertain. The CDR3 has 14 amino acids. Between the trimmed V and J ends, which lost 4 bases and 3 bases, there was a span of 12 bases. Germline V CDR1 and CDR2: LNHDA, SQIVND (reference sequence). The CDR3 nucleotides are TGTGCCAGTAGTAGGGCCAGGCCGGACACTGAAGCTTTCTTT. Its protein product is CASSRARPDTEAFF.

This chain connects TRBV6-2 or TRBV6-3 to TRBJ1-3; D is undetermined. The V and J ends lost 4 bases and 10 bases respectively, with 8 bases between them. CDR1 is MNHEY, CDR2 SVGEGT, per germline. The CDR3 consists of 11 residues. The CDR3 is CASSLYSTIYF. CDR3 nucleotides: TGTGCCAGCAGTTTATATAGTACCATATATTTT.

This clone has a single count. The rearrangement links TRBV6-5 to TRBJ1-6; D is possibly TRBD1 (5 bases). The CDR3 has 14 residues. Germline V gives CDR1 MNHEY, CDR2 SVGAGI. Trimming shortened V by 4 bases and J by 7 bases, and 11 bases separated the two germline ends. The DNA of the CDR3 is TGTGCCAGCAGTTGGGACTCGGGAAATTCACCCCTCCACTTT. Its translation is CASSWDSGNSPLHF.

This chain uses TRBV5-1 with TRBJ2-1, with a tentative D call TRBD1 (5 bases). Trimming left V 3 bases short and J 0 bases short, with 7 bases between. The germline gives CDR1 SGHRS, CDR2 YFSETQ. The CDR3 loop spans 14 amino acids. The CDR3 spells CASSYDSSYNEQFF. In DNA, the CDR3 is TGCGCCAGCAGCTACGACAGCTCCTACAATGAGCAGTTCTTC.

The chain links TRBV4-1 to TRBJ1-2; D is undetermined. V was shortened by 0 bases and J by 0 bases, with 14 bases between the two germline ends. The CDR3 runs to 17 residues. CDR1 is MGHRA, CDR2 YSYEKL, per germline. CDR3 amino acids: CASSQDRTGRANYGYTF. The CDR3 DNA reads TGCGCCAGCAGCCAAGATCGGACGGGAAGGGCTAACTATGGCTACACCTTC.

The V gene is TRBV19, the J gene TRBJ1-1, with 9 bases matching TRBD1. The junction had 7 bases not matched to a gene; V was cut back by 7 bases and J by 7 bases. CDR3 size: 13 residues. Germline CDR1 reads LNHDA; CDR2 reads SQIVND (reference sequence). The CDR3 here is CASTYRGRDEAFF. CDR3 DNA sequence: TGTGCCAGTACTTACAGGGGGCGGGATGAAGCTTTCTTT.

V and J are TRBV24-1 and TRBJ1-2; 7 positions agree with TRBD1. The CDR3 runs to 14 residues. V lost 4 bases and J lost 7; bases outside the gene matches: 8. Per germline, CDR1 KGHDR and CDR2 SFDVKD. CDR3 protein: CATSEEKQGSGYTF. CDR3 coding DNA: TGTGCCACCAGTGAGGAGAAACAGGGGTCTGGCTACACCTTC.

The V and J genes are TRBV28 and TRBJ1-1, with TRBD1 matching 9 bases. V dropped 8 bases and J dropped 7; count of bases not matched to a gene: 11. This CDR3 is 14 amino acids long. Per germline, CDR1 MDHEN and CDR2 SYDVKM. This CDR3 is CASEVPGQGREAFF. CDR3 DNA sequence: TGTGCCAGCGAGGTCCCGGGACAGGGACGTGAAGCTTTCTTT. Looking up the rest from reference TRBV28 and TRBJ1-1 gives the full variable domain: DVKVTQSSRYLVKRTGEKVFLECVQDMDHENMFWYRQDPGLGLRLIYFSYDVKMKEKGDIPEGYSVSREKKERFSLILESASTNQTSMYLCASEVPGQGREAFFGQGTRLTVV.

The J gene is TRBJ1-5, the V gene TRBV4-1; TRBD1 is a possible D gene (5 bases). Germline lookup yields CDR1 MGHRA and CDR2 YSYEKL. CDR3 length: 18 amino acids. Trimming took 1 base from V and 0 from J, leaving 16 bases between them. CDR3 DNA sequence: TGCGCCAGCAGCCAAGGTTGGGGGACTCCCGATAGCAATCAGCCCCAGCATTTT. It is translated as CASSQGWGTPDSNQPQHF.

J is TRBJ1-4 and V is TRBV6-6, with D tentatively TRBD1 (6 bases). V was trimmed by 10 bases and J by 2 bases, leaving 20 bases between them. The germline gives CDR1 MNHNY, CDR2 SVGAGI (reference sequence). This CDR3 has 16 amino acids. In DNA, the CDR3 is TGTGCCACTGAATCCCAGGGGCAACCCACTAATGAAAAACTGTTTTTT. Encoded protein: CATESQGQPTNEKLFF.

The chain employs TRBV7-9 and TRBJ2-5; D is possibly TRBD2 (6 bases). Germline V CDR1 and CDR2: SEHNR, FQNEAQ (reference sequence). The CDR3 loop spans 11 amino acids. V was clipped by 5 bases and J by 12 bases, with 13 bases between them. CDR3 nucleotides: TGTGCCAGCAGCACGCAGGAGGGGAAGTACTTC. Translating it yields CASSTQEGKYF.

CDR3 loop: CASSQDLGGGAILAKNIQYF. DNA of the CDR3: TGTGCCAGCAGCCAAGATCTAGGCGGGGGGGCAATCTTAGCCAAAAACATTCAGTACTTC. This rearrangement joins TRBV3-1 (or the pseudogene TRBV3-2) to TRBJ2-4; 9 bases agree with TRBD2. V dropped 0 bases and J dropped 0; count of bases not matched to a gene: 12. The CDR3 consists of 20 residues. Germline-derived CDR1 and CDR2 are LGHDT and YNNKEL (reference sequence).

The chain links TRBV7-9 to TRBJ2-5; 7 positions match TRBD2. The CDR3 runs to 16 residues. Germline V lookup: CDR1 SEHNR, CDR2 FQNEAQ (reference sequence). The J segment lost 4 bases and the V segment lost 4 bases, leaving 12 bases of the junction unmatched. CDR3: CASSSRGGTSRETQYF. In DNA, the CDR3 is TGTGCCAGCAGCTCTCGCGGGGGAACCTCCCGAGAGACCCAGTACTTC.

The chain is built from TRBV7-9 and TRBJ1-2; D remains unclear. Germline V CDR1 and CDR2: SEHNR, FQNEAQ (reference sequence). Trimming took off 1 base at V and 8 bases at J, with 14 bases between the two ends. This CDR3 comprises 14 residues. The CDR3 here is CASSLVGGSGGYTF. Here the CDR3 DNA reads TGTGCCAGCAGCTTAGTTGGCGGATCGGGGGGCTACACCTTC. The full variable domain, rest sourced from reference TRBV7-9 and TRBJ1-2, is DTGVSQNPRHKITKRGQNVTFRCDPISEHNRLYWYRQTLGQGPEFLTYFQNEAQLEKSRLLSDRFSAERPKGSFSTLEIQRTEQGDSAMYLCASSLVGGSGGYTFGSGTRLTVV.

The rearrangement uses TRBV11-2 and TRBJ2-3; D possibly corresponds to TRBD2 (6 bases). The CDR3 consists of 13 residues. Trimming took off 6 bases at V and 0 bases at J, with 7 bases between the two ends. Per the germline V gene, CDR1 is SGHAT and CDR2 is FQNNGV. For the CDR3, the DNA is TGTGCCAGCAGTGGGACTAGCACAGATACGCAGTATTTT. Its protein is CASSGTSTDTQYF.